The clone carrying this TCR beta chain has only a few counts. Its matching antigen is unknown. The method was immunoSEQ multiplex PCR; TCRdb's version includes in-frame clones alone and lacks a portion of them. The sample lists about 150,000 clones, about nine tenths occurring once. These data belong to a study of T cell responses to AZD1222 COVID-19 vaccine. Overall study findings and caveats: When two AZD1222 doses had been given, Spike-specific TCR breadth and depth rose.

The receptor was derived from an adult who received the AZD1222 COVID-19 vaccine. Sequences were derived from peripheral blood, sampled 28 days after the second AZD1222 dose.

CDR3 sequence (DNA): TGTGCCAGCAGCTTGGACCGGGGGCAGGTAGAGCAGTACTTC. Translated, it gives CASSLDRGQVEQYF. The genes are TRBV5-4 and TRBJ2-7, with D possibly being TRBD1 or TRBD2 (6 bases each). V was pared by 0 bases and J by 7 bases, with 14 bases between. This CDR3 is 14 amino acids long. Germline V gene lookup returns CDR1 SGHNT and CDR2 YYREEE (reference sequence).